The rows below give T cell receptor beta chains drawn from one sample of a study of shared clonotypes between healthy human individuals. Here immunoSEQ multiplex PCR was the method, and the copy in TCRdb shows in-frame clones only, minus some. The table lists millions of clones, approximately 90% of them singletons. Sequenced sample: naive CD4+ T cells sorted from blood. These receptors came from a man aged 18 to 29 in good health. The CDR3 runs from the conserved cysteine through the conserved F or W. D genes are given only for firm matches. Only part of the rows carry a size: once, few, many, or a class if the clone is expanded.

>TRBV7-6|TRBD1|TRBJ1-4|NA
CASSPETGEGEKLFF
TGTGCCAGCAGCCCGGAGACAGGGGAGGGTGAAAAACTGTTTTTT
>TRBV7-7|NA|TRBJ1-4|NA
CASSLRDNEKLFF
TGTGCTAGCAGCTTACGAGATAATGAAAAACTGTTTTTT
>TRBV5-4|TRBD1|TRBJ1-3|NA
CASSDRALSGNTIYF
TGTGCCAGCAGCGACAGGGCCCTCTCTGGAAACACCATATATTTT
>TRBV6-5|NA|TRBJ2-1|NA
CASSYSRGSYNEQFF
TGTGCCAGCAGTTACTCGAGGGGGTCCTACAATGAGCAGTTCTTC
>TRBV11-2|NA|TRBJ2-7|NA
CASSLDLGRKEQYF
TGTGCCAGCAGCTTAGATCTAGGGAGAAAGGAGCAGTACTTC
>TRBV6-5|NA|TRBJ1-4|once
CASSSQGFNEKLFF
TGTGCCAGCAGCTCCCAGGGGTTTAATGAAAAACTGTTTTTT
>TRBV10-3|TRBD2|TRBJ2-2|NA
CATSSGSGGNTGELFF
TGTGCCACCTCTAGCGGGAGTGGTGGGAACACCGGGGAGCTGTTTTTT
>TRBV19|TRBD2|TRBJ2-2|NA
CASSTRAGVNTGELFF
TGTGCCAGTAGTACAAGAGCGGGAGTGAACACCGGGGAGCTGTTTTTT
>TRBV6-1|NA|TRBJ2-2|NA
CASSEGLGTPGELFF
TGTGCCAGCAGCGAGGGGTTGGGGACCCCCGGGGAGCTGTTTTTT
>TRBV6-5|NA|TRBJ2-1|once
CASSFGVLNEQFF
TGTGCCAGCAGTTTCGGAGTTTTAAATGAGCAGTTCTTC
>TRBV5-3|NA|TRBJ1-2|NA
CARSLERWVRGYGYTF
TGTGCCAGAAGCTTGGAACGTTGGGTGAGAGGCTATGGCTACACCTTC
>TRBV5-1|TRBD1|TRBJ2-3|NA
CASSPRPGQGARADTQYF
TGCGCCAGCAGCCCGAGGCCGGGACAGGGGGCTCGGGCAGATACGCAGTATTTT
>TRBV2|TRBD2|TRBJ2-1|NA
CASTRASGGARNEQFF
TGTGCCAGCACCCGGGCTAGCGGGGGGGCCCGGAATGAGCAGTTCTTC
>TRBV20-1|NA|TRBJ2-3|NA
CSAAGTDTQYF
TGCAGTGCTGCAGGCACAGATACGCAGTATTTT
>TRBV27|TRBD2|TRBJ2-7|NA
CASSLGTSGSYEQYF
TGTGCCAGCAGTCTCGGGACTAGCGGGAGTTACGAGCAGTACTTC
>TRBV11-2|NA|TRBJ1-6|NA
CASTSTGLNSPLHF
TGTGCCAGCACCTCTACGGGGCTCAATTCACCCCTCCACTTT
>TRBV30|NA|TRBJ1-1|NA
CAWSATGIRWGFEAFF
TGTGCCTGGAGTGCTACAGGGATAAGGTGGGGATTTGAAGCTTTCTTT
>TRBV6-4|TRBD2|TRBJ2-2|NA
CASSRWLAGDTGELFF
TGTGCCAGCAGTCGATGGCTAGCGGGGGACACCGGGGAGCTGTTTTTT
>TRBV5-1|NA|TRBJ1-1|NA
CASSLDRTGAFF
TGCGCCAGCAGCTTGGACAGGACCGGAGCTTTCTTT
>TRBV7-9|NA|TRBJ1-1|few
CASAPGRTNTEAFF
TGTGCCAGTGCACCTGGACGGACGAACACTGAAGCTTTCTTT
>TRBV4-1|NA|TRBJ2-1|NA
CASSRESVIPNEQFF
TGCGCCAGCAGCCGGGAGTCGGTTATTCCCAATGAGCAGTTCTTC
>TRBV9|TRBD2|TRBJ2-5|NA
CASSPRAGGGETQYF
TGTGCCAGCAGCCCCCGAGCGGGGGGGGGAGAGACCCAGTACTTC
>TRBV9|NA|TRBJ1-3|NA
CASSPRRQSSGNTIYF
TGTGCCAGCAGCCCCCGACGGCAGAGCTCTGGAAACACCATATATTTT
>TRBV2|NA|TRBJ1-1|NA
CASRDTTEAFF
TGTGCCAGCAGGGATACCACTGAAGCTTTCTTT
>TRBV10-3|NA|TRBJ1-1|NA
CAISAGRESNTEAFF
TGTGCCATCAGTGCTGGCAGGGAATCAAACACTGAAGCTTTCTTT
>TRBV7-7|NA|TRBJ2-1|NA
CASSPLVPGQGFNEQFF
TGTGCTAGCAGCCCCCTAGTTCCGGGACAAGGATTCAATGAGCAGTTCTTC